This T cell receptor (beta chain) was identified in a study of Ad26.COV2.S vaccination and SARS-CoV-2 variants. In germline, CDR1 is MNHEY, CDR2 SVGAGI. V was pared by 0 bases and J by 4 bases, with 6 bases between. CDR3 length equals 13 residues. On this clone: Its antigen is as yet unknown. Other DNA sequences of this sample code for an identical CDR3.

Notes on the study in general: Vaccine recipients and placebo recipients showed similar non-spike TCR breadth. It is possible that the TCR breadth and depth analyses underestimated the total T cell responses.

Produced via immunoSEQ multiplex PCR; TCRdb's table is partial and in-frame only. Among hundreds of thousands of clones listed, approximately 90% were seen once. This chain uses TRBV6-5 with TRBJ2-5, with TRBD2 as a possible D gene (6 bases). The source material was peripheral blood, sampled after recovery from COVID-19. The source of this sequence is a human donor who had recovered from COVID-19. The CDR3: CASSYSGRETQYF. The CDR3 DNA sequence: TGTGCCAGCAGTTACTCCGGGAGAGAGACCCAGTACTTC.